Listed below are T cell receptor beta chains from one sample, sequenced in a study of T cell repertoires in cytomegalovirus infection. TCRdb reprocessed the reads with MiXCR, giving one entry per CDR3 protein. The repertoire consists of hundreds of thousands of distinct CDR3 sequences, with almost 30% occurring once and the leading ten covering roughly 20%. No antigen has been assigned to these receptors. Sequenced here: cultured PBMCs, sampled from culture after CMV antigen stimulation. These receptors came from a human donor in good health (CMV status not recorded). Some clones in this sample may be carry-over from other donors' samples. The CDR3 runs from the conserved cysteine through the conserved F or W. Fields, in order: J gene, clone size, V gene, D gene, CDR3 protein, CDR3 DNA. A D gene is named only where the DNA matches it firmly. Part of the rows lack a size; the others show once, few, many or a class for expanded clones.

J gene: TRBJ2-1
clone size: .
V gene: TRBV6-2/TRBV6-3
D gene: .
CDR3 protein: CASSYLTEQFF
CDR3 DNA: TGTGCCAGCAGTTACTTAACGGAGCAGTTCTTC

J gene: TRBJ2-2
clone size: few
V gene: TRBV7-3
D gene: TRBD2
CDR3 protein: CASSLRASGLNTGELFF
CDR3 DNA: TGTGCCAGCAGCTTAAGAGCTAGCGGGTTGAACACCGGGGAGCTGTTTTTT

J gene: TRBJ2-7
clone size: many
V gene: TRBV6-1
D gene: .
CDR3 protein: CATTSGLSYEQYF
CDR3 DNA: TGTGCCACTACGTCCGGACTTTCCTACGAGCAGTACTTC

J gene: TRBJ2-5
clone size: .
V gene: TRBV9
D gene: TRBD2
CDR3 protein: CASSLSGGSGETQYF
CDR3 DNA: TGTGCCAGCAGCCTTAGCGGGGGGTCCGGGGAGACCCAGTACTTC

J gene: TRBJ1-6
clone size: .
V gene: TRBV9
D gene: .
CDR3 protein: CASSVVSDNSPLHF
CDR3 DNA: TGTGCCAGCAGCGTAGTCTCGGATAATTCACCCCTCCACTTT

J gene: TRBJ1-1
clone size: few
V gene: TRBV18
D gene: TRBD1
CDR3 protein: CASSSNPPRQGIEAFF
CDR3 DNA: TGTGCCAGCTCATCGAACCCGCCGAGACAGGGGATTGAAGCTTTCTTT

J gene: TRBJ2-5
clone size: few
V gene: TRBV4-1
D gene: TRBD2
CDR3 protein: CASSISTSGGQETQYF
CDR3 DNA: TGCGCCAGCAGCATATCGACTAGCGGGGGACAAGAGACCCAGTACTTC

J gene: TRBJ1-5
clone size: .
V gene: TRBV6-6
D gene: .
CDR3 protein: CASSNDQPQHF
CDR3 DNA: TGTGCCAGCAGTAACGATCAGCCCCAGCATTTT

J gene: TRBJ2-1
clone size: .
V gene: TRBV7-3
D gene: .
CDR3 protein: CASSLTSSSHEQFF
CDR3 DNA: TGTGCCAGCAGCTTAACATCTAGTAGTCATGAGCAGTTCTTC

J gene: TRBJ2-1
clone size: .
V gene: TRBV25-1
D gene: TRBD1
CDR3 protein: CASSQDRGPYNEQFF
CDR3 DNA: TGTGCCAGCAGTCAGGACAGGGGGCCCTACAATGAGCAGTTCTTC

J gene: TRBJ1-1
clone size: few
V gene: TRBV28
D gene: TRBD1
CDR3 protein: CASRDGTGPEAFF
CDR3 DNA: TGTGCCAGCAGGGATGGGACAGGGCCTGAAGCTTTCTTT

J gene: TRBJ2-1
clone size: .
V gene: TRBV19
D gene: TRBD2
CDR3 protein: CASSKPLTLNQRGRGEQFF
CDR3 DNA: TGTGCCAGTAGTAAACCTCTGACTTTGAACCAGCGGGGGAGAGGTGAGCAGTTCTTC

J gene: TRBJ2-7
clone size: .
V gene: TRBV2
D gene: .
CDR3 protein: CASSFQLDQYF
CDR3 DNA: TGTGCCAGCAGCTTTCAACTAGATCAGTACTTC

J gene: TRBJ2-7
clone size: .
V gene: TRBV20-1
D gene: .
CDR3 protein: CSAVPGGDYEQYF
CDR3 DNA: TGCAGTGCTGTTCCTGGGGGAGACTACGAGCAGTACTTC

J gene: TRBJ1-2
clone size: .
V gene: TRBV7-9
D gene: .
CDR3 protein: CASSLVPGEQHGYTF
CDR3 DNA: TGTGCCAGCAGCTTAGTACCAGGGGAACAACATGGCTACACCTTC

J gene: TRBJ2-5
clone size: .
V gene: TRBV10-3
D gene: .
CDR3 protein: CAISEPHRRETQYF
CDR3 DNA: TGTGCCATCAGTGAGCCCCACAGGAGGGAGACCCAGTACTTC

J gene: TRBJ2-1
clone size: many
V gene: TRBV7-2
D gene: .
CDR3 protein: CASSLVGGRNEQFF
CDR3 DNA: TGTGCCAGCAGCTTAGTTGGGGGGCGGAATGAGCAGTTCTTC

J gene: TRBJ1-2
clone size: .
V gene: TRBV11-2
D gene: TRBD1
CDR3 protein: CASSFNRDSGLGGYTF
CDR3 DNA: TGTGCCAGCAGCTTCAACCGGGACAGTGGTCTCGGGGGCTACACCTTC

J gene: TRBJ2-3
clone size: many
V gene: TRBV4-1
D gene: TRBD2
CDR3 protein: CASSWRLGLAEGRVGTDTQYF
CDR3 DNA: TGCGCCAGCAGCTGGCGACTCGGGCTAGCTGAAGGGAGGGTCGGCACAGATACGCAGTATTTT

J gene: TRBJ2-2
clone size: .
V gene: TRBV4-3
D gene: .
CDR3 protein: CASSRDPGELFF
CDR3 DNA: TGCGCCAGCAGCCGAGACCCCGGGGAGCTGTTTTTT

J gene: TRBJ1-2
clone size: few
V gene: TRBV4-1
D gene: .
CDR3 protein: CASSQLDRYGYTF
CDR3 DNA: TGCGCCAGCAGCCAATTAGACCGTTATGGCTACACCTTC

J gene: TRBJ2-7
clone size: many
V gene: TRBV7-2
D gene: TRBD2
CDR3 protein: CASSLQLAGIAQYF
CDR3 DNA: TGTGCCAGCAGCCTCCAACTAGCGGGAATCGCGCAGTACTTC

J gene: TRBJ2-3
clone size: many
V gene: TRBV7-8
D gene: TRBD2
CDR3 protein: CASSFLAGASTDTQYF
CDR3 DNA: TGTGCCAGCAGCTTTTTAGCGGGAGCTAGCACAGATACGCAGTATTTT

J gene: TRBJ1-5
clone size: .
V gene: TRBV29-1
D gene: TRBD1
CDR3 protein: CSASEGTGRTQHF
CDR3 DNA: TGCAGCGCAAGCGAGGGGACAGGGAGGACCCAGCATTTT

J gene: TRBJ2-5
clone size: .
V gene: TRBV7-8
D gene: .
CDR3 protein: CASSPAQRREETQYF
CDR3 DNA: TGTGCCAGCAGCCCAGCTCAGCGGAGGGAAGAGACCCAGTACTTC

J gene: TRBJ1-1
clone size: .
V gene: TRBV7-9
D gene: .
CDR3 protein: CASSSRDLELEAFF
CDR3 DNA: TGTGCCAGCAGCTCTAGGGACCTAGAGCTTGAAGCTTTCTTT

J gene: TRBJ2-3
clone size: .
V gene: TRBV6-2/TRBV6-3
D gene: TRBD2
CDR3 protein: CASSYALLAGVSDTQYF
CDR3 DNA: TGTGCCAGCAGTTACGCCTTACTAGCGGGAGTATCAGATACGCAGTATTTT